This T cell receptor (beta chain) was recovered during a study of shared clonotypes between healthy human individuals. The assay was immunoSEQ multiplex PCR, and TCRdb's table has in-frame clones only and misses some. The sample carries 1,500,000 or so clones, around 97% recorded once. This CDR3 is 12 amino acids long. Trimming shortened V by 2 bases and J by 7 bases, and 9 bases separated the two germline ends. The germline V gene has CDR1 SGHRS and CDR2 YFSETQ. This rearrangement joins TRBV5-1 to TRBJ1-2, with D unclear. This receptor was obtained from a man aged 30-40 years in good health. The sample taken for sequencing was naive CD4+ T cells sorted from blood. As to subset: CD45RA+ positively selected. Written as DNA, the CDR3 is TGCGCCAGCAGCTTTGGGCAAGGTGGCTACACCTTC. Its translation is CASSFGQGGYTF.